This T cell receptor (beta chain) derives from a study of blood T cell repertoires in COVID-19 (dated by TCRdb to 2019 to 2021). Looking at the study overall: Collaborator samples came from the United States, Italy and Spain and covered acute and convalescent phases of COVID-19. The material from the prospective study consisted of cDNA or gDNA derived from T cells, B-cell-depleted T cells, or PBMCs. Subjects who had been exposed to COVID-19, were actively infected with it, or had recovered from it provided the deeply sampled blood TCRbeta repertoires that made up the dataset. The repertoires were released in a freely available public database intended as a resource for research on the immune response to SARS-CoV-2. Samples came from the ongoing ImmuneRACE study (first 160 participants) plus 1,254 subjects from 6 global collaborators. A de-identified subject ID, COVID-19 status, age in years and sex were almost always included in the sample metadata. Where available, HLA class I and class II types were obtained from metadata supplied by the sample provider rather than from assay-based typing.

TCRbeta CDR3 regions were amplified from genomic DNA by means of the immunoSEQ Assay, a bias-controlled multiplex PCR. The original methods were these. The number of nucleated cells in each sample was estimated from the amplification of reference gene primers within the assay. To quantify the absolute abundance of each unique TCRbeta CDR3 rearrangement, sequence reads were collapsed and filtered. For each sample, productive Simpson clonality was calculated as the square root of Simpson's diversity index across productive rearrangements. The immuneACCESS repertoire file appears here via TCRdb, limited to in-frame rearrangements. These files lack a portion of the clones; in checked studies, under half of the deficit traces to unresolved V genes, and the cause of the others is not known. The V and J calls and the clone size are those of that table, but D and trimming were determined from the DNA. Within this sample are just over 650,000 clones, with 90% of them counted one time only. The top ten clonotypes cover approximately 0.25% of the sample.

Whole blood was collected in K2EDTA tubes by collaborating institutions according to the institutions' own protocols. For TCRbeta analysis, collaborators shipped samples in one of three forms: frozen whole blood, isolated PBMCs, or DNA extracted from either of those sample types. Overall results and qualifications from the work: The quantity of clinical and demographic metadata differed by source and by participant and was supplied without curation.

Details on this clone: Which antigen it targets is not known. No base qualities exist here, and no much larger clone lies one base off it.

Sequencing was performed on peripheral blood. This TCR was recovered from a young woman with acute or convalescent COVID-19.

The sequence in DNA is TGTGCCAGCAGTCTACCTTTCATGGGGGGCGGGGGCAACACTGAAGCTTTCTTT. Its amino acids are CASSLPFMGGGGNTEAFF. Recombination connected TRBV6-6 to TRBJ1-1; the D gene is possibly TRBD1, with 6 bases matching. The trim is 5 bases for V and 2 bases for J, with a gap of 24 bases between the germline ends. The CDR3 runs 18 residues from the cysteine to the phenylalanine. Kept here is only the CDR3 DNA, which spans 54 bases and is read in frame from base 1. CDR1 and CDR2, per the germline V gene (reference sequence), are MNHNY and SVGAGI.